These 25 T cell receptor beta chains came from one sample sequenced in a study of tumor and adjacent non-tumor tissue in lung cancer. The template was RNA from unsorted bulk tissue. Distant lung tissue was collected more than 3 cm away from the tumor edge. TCRbeta libraries were built with three rounds of nested PCR, modified from ARM-PCR. TCRdb re-analysed the multiplex PCR reads in MiXCR, keeping a single row per CDR3 protein. The data hold 90,000 to 100,000 distinct CDR3 sequences, with less than 85% observed a single time. The source material was distant non-tumor lung tissue. The receptors stem from a man aged 60-69 years with small cell lung cancer.

Comments on this clonotype: One end of the junction is discordant with germline, which a read error may explain. The chain carries TRBV7-9 and TRBJ2-1; no clear D gene. The CDR3 is 13 amino acids. The V gene's germline CDR1 is SEHNR and CDR2 FQNEAQ (reference sequence). The CDR3 loop reads CVSSAVTVNEQFF. In DNA form, the CDR3 reads TGTGTCAGCAGTGCAGTGACGGTGAATGAGCAGTTCTTC.

This clonotype came up many times. V is TRBV28 and J is TRBJ2-4; 13 bases are a match to TRBD2. The CDR3 has 16 amino acids. The germline CDR1 and CDR2 sequences are MDHEN and SYDVKM. V dropped 5 bases and J dropped 5; count of bases not matched to a gene: 6. CDR3 coding DNA: TGTGCCAGCAGTCTGGGACTAGCGGGACACGAAAACATTCAGTACTTC. It is translated as CASSLGLAGHENIQYF.

As concerns this clonotype: At one of its ends the junction is not consistent with the germline gene, which may arise from a read error. The V call is TRBV12-3 or TRBV12-4, the J call TRBJ1-6; D is ambiguous. The CDR3 sequence is 16 residues long. This CDR3 reads CDSSEFGTDNNSPLHF. The CDR3 region has the DNA TGTGACAGCAGCGAATTCGGAACAGATAATAATTCACCCCTCCACTTT.

Comments on this clonotype: One junction end does not reproduce the germline sequence, and a read error may be involved. J is TRBJ2-2 and V is TRBV6-2 or TRBV6-3; tentative D call: TRBD2 (5 bases). The germline gives CDR1 MNHEY, CDR2 SVGEGT. The length of the CDR3 is 16 residues. CDR3 DNA: TGTGCCACCACCTCTAGCCGCCGTCCGAACACCTGGGAGCTGTTTTTT. This translates into CATTSSRRPNTWELFF.

As to this clonotype: A much bigger clone sits one base away, suggesting this may be a read error. The rearrangement links TRBV20-1 to TRBJ2-1; 9 bases agree with TRBD2. Trimming at V came to 3 bases and at J to 8 bases, leaving 8 bases not matched to a gene. The germline V gene has CDR1 DFQATT and CDR2 SNEGSKA (reference sequence). The CDR3 is 14 amino acids. CDR3 in amino acids: CSARAGGAGYEQFF. The CDR3 region has the DNA TGCAGTGCTAGGGCGGGAGGGGCGGGCTATGAGCAGTTCTTC.

As for this clonotype: This may arise from a read error, as a much more abundant clone is one base away. The chain carries TRBV24-1 and TRBJ2-6, with D tentatively TRBD1 (6 bases). The germline CDR1 and CDR2 sequences are KGHDR and SFDVKD. This CDR3 contains 16 residues. The CDR3 is CTTSDSVFSGANVLTF. The CDR3 DNA follows: TGTACCACCTCGGACAGCGTATTCTCTGGGGCCAACGTCCTGACTTTC.

A remark on this clonotype: A junction end diverges from the germline sequence, so it may reflect a read error. The chain uses TRBV5-4 and TRBJ1-1, with TRBD1 matching over 8 bases. The germline V gene encodes CDR1 SGHNT and CDR2 YYREEE (reference sequence). The CDR3 length is 17 residues. The CDR3 protein is CVSRLDRVGVMNTEAFF. CDR3 bases: TGTGTCAGCAGGCTGGACAGGGTAGGGGTAATGAACACTGAAGCTTTCTTT.

To note about this clonotype: Germline and junction disagree at one end, which may indicate a read error. The gene calls are TRBV11-2 and TRBJ2-1, with 10 positions matching TRBD1. CDR3 size: 19 residues. CDR1 is SGHAT and CDR2 is FQNNGV in the germline V gene. The CDR3 reads CTSSLEGSATGGYMAEQFF. CDR3 sequence (DNA): TGTACCAGCAGCTTAGAGGGGTCTGCGACAGGGGGCTATATGGCCGAGCAGTTCTTC.

On this clonotype itself: With a much larger clone just one base away, this may be a read error. The rearrangement uses TRBV7-9 and TRBJ2-3, with 8 positions matching TRBD2. The CDR3 sequence is 15 residues long. The germline V gene has CDR1 SEHNR and CDR2 FQNEAQ (reference sequence). CDR3 loop: CASSSREANTDMQYF. CDR3 DNA: TGTGCCAGCAGCTCGCGGGAGGCCAACACAGATATGCAGTATTTT.

The V call is TRBV29-1, the J call TRBJ2-1; TRBD2 is a possible D gene (6 bases). From germline, CDR1 is SQVTM and CDR2 ANQGSEA. Trimming removed 7 bases at V and 9 bases at J, with 28 bases between. The CDR3 has 16 amino acids. The CDR3: CSAWGREELTFSEQFF. The CDR3 DNA reads as TGCAGCGCCTGGGGCAGGGAGGAGTTGACCTTCAGTGAGCAGTTCTTC.

Details on this clonotype: The CDR3 does not end in the conserved phenylalanine or tryptophan, so this is likely a read error. The chain has TRBV6-1 and TRBJ1-4; D not resolved. The CDR3 length is 15 residues. Germline V gene sequence: CDR1 MNHNS, CDR2 SASEGT. V lost 7 bases, J lost 7 bases, and 19 bases lay in between. CDR3 residues: CASTAMTGGGEKLFL. The CDR3 nucleotides read TGTGCCAGCACTGCTATGACGGGAGGTGGTGAAAAACTGTTTCTT.

A remark on this clonotype: The germline gene is not matched at one end of the junction; a read error may be the cause. The chain links TRBV4-2 to TRBJ2-2, with a tentative D call TRBD2 (5 bases). Germline V gives CDR1 LGHNA, CDR2 YNFKEQ. The CDR3 covers 16 residues. CDR3 in amino acids: CASSPGPVRNTGELFF. The CDR3 DNA follows: TGTGCCAGCAGTCCCGGACCAGTGAGGAACACCGGGGAGTTGTTTTTT.

The chain couples TRBV6-6 to TRBJ2-7; D not certain. The CDR3 totals 15 residues. Germline V lookup: CDR1 MNHNY, CDR2 SVGAGI (reference sequence). V was clipped by 6 bases and J by 0 bases, with 15 bases between them. CDR3 nucleotide sequence: TGTGCCAGCAGACAAGCAGTGAATAGCTCCTACGAGCAGTACGTC. It translates to CASRQAVNSSYEQYV.

Comment on this clonotype: A read error may produce the germline difference seen at one junction end. J is TRBJ1-5 and V is TRBV28; possibly TRBD1 for D (6 bases). Germline CDR1 is MDHEN and CDR2 is SYDVKM. This CDR3 has 17 amino acids. The DNA for the CDR3 is TGTGCCAGCAGTTTAGGGTTTGGGGGGGCAGGCAAACAGCCCCAGCATTTT. It yields the protein CASSLGFGGAGKQPQHF.

This clonotype showed up just once. The gene calls are TRBV6-1 and TRBJ2-7; TRBD2 might be the D (5 bases). Looked up from germline, CDR1 is MNHNS and CDR2 is SASEGT. The V end was cut by 3 bases, the J end by 3 bases, with 15 bases between. This CDR3 is built from 15 residues. CDR3: CASSDSGITGYEQYF. CDR3 DNA: TGTGCCAGCAGTGATTCGGGGATCACCGGCTACGAGCAGTACTTC.

On this clonotype itself: One end of the junction is discordant with germline, which a read error may explain. V gene TRBV12-3 or TRBV12-4 combines with J gene TRBJ1-5; 12 nucleotides agree with TRBD1. The assigned J gene may be wrong: the sequence end matches TRBJ2-3 better. The CDR3 runs 16 residues. CDR3: CASSFSGTGGGQPQYF. The DNA for the CDR3 is TGTGCCAGTAGTTTCTCCGGGACAGGGGGCGGTCAGCCCCAGTATTTT.

Notes on this clonotype: The junction departs from germline at one end; a sequencing error may be responsible. V usage is TRBV11-3 and J usage is TRBJ2-3, with 9 bases aligning to TRBD2. The CDR3 is made up of 14 amino acids. In germline, CDR1 is SGHNT, CDR2 YENEEA. The CDR3 region is CASSLISGRDTQYF. DNA of the CDR3: TGTGCCAGTAGCCTGATTAGCGGGAGAGATACTCAGTATTTT.

On this clonotype: Mismatch with germline at one junction end may stem from a read error. The chain is built from TRBV5-6 and TRBJ2-6; tentatively, D is TRBD1 (5 bases). This CDR3 comprises 14 residues. Looked up from germline, CDR1 is SGHDT and CDR2 is YYEEEE. DNA of the CDR3: TGTGCCAGCAGCTTGGGTTCTGGGGCCAACGCCCTGACTTTC. This translates into CASSLGSGANALTF.

Points on this clonotype: A much larger clone sits a single nucleotide away, making a read error possible. The J gene is TRBJ1-2, the V gene TRBV7-8; D gene ambiguous. The CDR3 is 13 amino acids. V shed 8 bases and J shed 4 bases, with 14 bases lying between them. Germline V gene sequence: CDR1 SGHVS, CDR2 FQNEAQ. CDR3 amino acids: CASCLSSLYGYTF. In nucleotides, the CDR3 is TGTGCCAGCTGTCTTTCTAGCCTCTATGGCTACACCTTC.

The count of this clonotype is one. At one end the junction does not follow the germline gene, possibly because of a read error. V usage is TRBV11-2 and J usage is TRBJ2-3; TRBD2 agrees at 9 bases. CDR1 is SGHAT and CDR2 is FQNNGV in the germline V gene. This CDR3 is built from 17 residues. The CDR3 region is CASSLGPAGGVPYTQFF. In DNA, the CDR3 is TGTGCCAGCAGCTTGGGCCCCGCGGGAGGGGTTCCATATACGCAGTTTTTT.

For this clonotype: The CDR3 does not end in the conserved phenylalanine or tryptophan, so this is likely a read error. It is unclear where the CDR3 begins or ends on the DNA, so no DNA is shown, and the CDR3 is as TCRdb lists it. This chain connects TRBV21-1 to TRBJ1-1. TRBV21-1 represents a pseudogene. The CDR3 length is 18 residues, termini included. CDR3 sequence reads: CASSKARVESSGNTEAFI.

Remarks on this clonotype: A junction boundary mismatches the germline segment, possibly from a read error. The V call is TRBV11-3, the J call TRBJ2-7; possibly TRBD2 for D (5 bases). The CDR3 has 14 amino acids. Germline CDR1 and CDR2: SGHNT and YENEEA. The CDR3 bases are TGTGCCAGTAGCATCGGGGAATACTCCTTCGAGCAGTACTTC. Amino acids: CASSIGEYSFEQYF.

In regard to this clonotype: This likely comes from a read error, as the CDR3 has no conserved phenylalanine or tryptophan at its end. The rearrangement links TRBV5-6 to TRBJ1-1; 7 bases align to TRBD1. The CDR3 runs to 16 residues. Germline loops: CDR1 SGHDT, CDR2 YYEEEE. The CDR3 protein is CVSSLASGTANTEAFI. CDR3 DNA: TGTGTGAGCAGCTTGGCCTCCGGGACAGCGAACACAGAAGCTTTCATT.

Details on this clonotype: A read error is likely, as this CDR3 ends without the conserved phenylalanine or tryptophan. The chain recombines TRBV11-2 with TRBJ1-5; D gene uncertain. CDR1 SGHAT and CDR2 FQNNGV come from the germline V gene. There are 16 residues in the CDR3. The CDR3 DNA reads as TGTATCAGCAGCCCACTGGACGGTCTTGGCAATCAGCCCCAGCATTTG. Amino acids: CISSPLDGLGNQPQHL.

For this clonotype: The junction departs from the called germline gene at one end, perhaps through a read error. J is TRBJ2-7 and V is TRBV7-9; TRBD2 aligns across 14 bases. This CDR3 is 19 amino acids long. Germline V CDR1 and CDR2: SEHNR, FQNEAQ (reference sequence). DNA for the CDR3: TGTACCAGCAGCCTAATGAGGGGACTAGCGGGAGCGAACCCCTACGAGCACTACTTC. Protein: CTSSLMRGLAGANPYEHYF.